These T cell receptor beta chains were read from a single sample in a study of T-cell reconstitution after alpha-beta-depleted transplantation in children. MiXCR was run by TCRdb on the PCR reads, yielding one entry per CDR3 protein. The sample comprises some 350,000 distinct CDR3 sequences, 10% of which are singletons, and more than 2% rests with the top ten. Specimen: PBMCs from the stem cell graft donor, collected from the stem cell graft. The receptors here all came from a human donor who donated a stem cell graft to a child with acute lymphoblastic leukemia. The CDR3 runs from the conserved cysteine through the conserved F or W. Fields, in order: J gene, V gene, clone size, D gene, CDR3 DNA, CDR3 protein. A D gene is named only where the DNA matches it firmly. Part of the rows lack a size; the others show once, few, many or a class for expanded clones.

TRBJ2-3	TRBV20-1	few	TRBD2	TGCAGTGCTAGAGGGACTAGCAAAGGTCCAGATACGCAGTATTTT	CSARGTSKGPDTQYF
TRBJ2-7	TRBV20-1	few	.	TGCAGTGCCCTCCGGGCCCCGAATGAGTACTTC	CSALRAPNEYF
TRBJ1-1	TRBV3-1	many	.	TGTGCCAGCGGAGCGGGGCTGAACACTGAAGCTTTCTTT	CASGAGLNTEAFF
TRBJ2-7	TRBV11-1	.	.	TGTGCCAGCAGCTCCGACACCGAGGTCTACGAGCAGTACTTC	CASSSDTEVYEQYF
TRBJ2-7	TRBV3-1	few	TRBD2	TGTGCCAGCAGCCAAGCAGGACTAGCGGGAGCCCCCGAGCAGTACTTC	CASSQAGLAGAPEQYF
TRBJ2-6	TRBV5-1	few	TRBD1	TGCGCCAGCAGGGCCCCGGACAGGGAGCCCTCTGGGGCCAACGTCCTGACTTTC	CASRAPDREPSGANVLTF
TRBJ2-1	TRBV20-1	.	.	TGCAGTGCTGTTGACCTAGGGGATGAGCAGTTCTTC	CSAVDLGDEQFF
TRBJ2-7	TRBV20-1	few	.	TGCAGTGCTGGGGGCAGGGGGGGGTACGAGCAGTACTTC	CSAGGRGGYEQYF
TRBJ2-6	TRBV7-8	.	.	TGTGCCAGCAGCTTGGCCCGACGGACCTCTGGGGCCAACGTCCTGACTTTC	CASSLARRTSGANVLTF
TRBJ2-4	TRBV20-1	once	.	TGCAGTGCTAGAGATACTGGCGCCAAAAACATTCAGTACTTC	CSARDTGAKNIQYF
TRBJ2-7	TRBV7-9	few	.	TGTGCCAGCAGCCCGAAGGACCTCTCCTACGAGCAGTACTTC	CASSPKDLSYEQYF
TRBJ1-5	TRBV20-1	.	.	TGCAGTGCTAGCGGGCTTTGGGACACGGATCAGCCCCAGCATTTT	CSASGLWDTDQPQHF
TRBJ2-7	TRBV5-1	few	TRBD2	TGCGCCAGCAGCTTGGACCCGACTAGCGCTTCCTACGAGCAGTACTTC	CASSLDPTSASYEQYF
TRBJ2-5	TRBV4-2	few	.	TGTGCCAGCAGCCGGAGGGATGACCAAGAGACCCAGTACTTC	CASSRRDDQETQYF
TRBJ2-1	TRBV4-1	few	.	TGCGCCAGCAGCCAAGTCGCCGGGGGCAGCTCCTACAATGAGCAGTTCTTC	CASSQVAGGSSYNEQFF
TRBJ2-7	TRBV5-1	.	TRBD2	TGCGCCAGCAGCTTAGAGTGGACTAGCACCGAGCAGTACTTC	CASSLEWTSTEQYF
TRBJ1-4	TRBV11-2	.	TRBD1	TGTGCCAGCAGCTTAGATAGGGGGCGCGTCGGTGAAAAACTGTTTTTT	CASSLDRGRVGEKLFF
TRBJ2-3	TRBV7-8	few	.	TGTGCCAGCAGCTTAGCTAGCGCCCTTAGCACAGATACGCAGTATTTT	CASSLASALSTDTQYF
TRBJ2-7	TRBV7-9	many	.	TGTGCCAGCAGCTTAGATGCAGGGGCGGTCGAGCAGTACTTC	CASSLDAGAVEQYF
TRBJ2-2	TRBV20-1	few	.	TGCAGTGCTAGAGATTCCTCTCTTGCCGGGGAGCTGTTTTTT	CSARDSSLAGELFF
TRBJ2-2	TRBV12-3/TRBV12-4	.	TRBD2	TGTGCCAGCAGCTGGACTAGCGGGAGTGTCGGGGAGCTGTTTTTT	CASSWTSGSVGELFF
TRBJ2-1	TRBV11-1	.	TRBD2	TGTGCCAGCAGCTTGGGACTAGCGGGAGTGAAACTCTCCTACAATGAGCAGTTCTTC	CASSLGLAGVKLSYNEQFF
TRBJ2-1	TRBV7-9	few	TRBD2	TGTGCCAGCAGCTTAACTTCGTTCGGGGGGTTAGGCGATGAGCAGTTCTTC	CASSLTSFGGLGDEQFF
TRBJ2-5	TRBV11-2	.	.	TGTGCCAGCAGCTTTTATGTCCCAGGACAGTCACAAACGGAGACCCAGTACTTC	CASSFYVPGQSQTETQYF
TRBJ2-7	TRBV20-1	few	.	TGCAGTGCTTCTTCCCTAGGAGTTACCTACGAGCAGTACTTC	CSASSLGVTYEQYF
TRBJ2-2	TRBV4-1	.	.	TGCGCCAGCAGTCGGCAGAACACCGGGGAGCTGTTTTTT	CASSRQNTGELFF
TRBJ1-1	TRBV7-9	few	TRBD1	TGTGCCAGCAGCTTAGTTTTCGGACAGGGGGACACTGAAGCTTTCTTT	CASSLVFGQGDTEAFF
TRBJ1-5	TRBV27	few	.	TGTGCCAGCCGATCGCGGGTCAGCCCTTTTAATAGCAATCAGCCCCAGCATTTT	CASRSRVSPFNSNQPQHF
TRBJ2-1	TRBV12-3/TRBV12-4	few	.	TGTGCCAGCAGTCCGCGGGGAGATCACTCCTACAATGAGCAGTTCTTC	CASSPRGDHSYNEQFF
TRBJ2-5	TRBV19	.	.	TGTGCCAGTAGTATAACAGCCCGGGGGTCTGAGACCCAGTACTTC	CASSITARGSETQYF
TRBJ2-7	TRBV7-2	many	.	TGTGCCAGCAGCTTATTAGCGGAGGCCTACGAGCAGTACTTC	CASSLLAEAYEQYF
TRBJ2-3	TRBV29-1	many	TRBD1	TGCAGCGTGGAAGGCAGGGGGCGAGGGGATACGCAGTATTTT	CSVEGRGRGDTQYF
TRBJ2-3	TRBV10-3	once	.	TGTGCCATCAATTCTAGGGAGGGCACAGATACGCAGTATTTT	CAINSREGTDTQYF
TRBJ2-5	TRBV15	few	.	TGTGCCACCAGCAGTACAGGGTGGGAGACCCAGTACTTC	CATSSTGWETQYF
TRBJ2-5	TRBV12-3/TRBV12-4	few	TRBD2	TGTGCCAGCAGTTTATTCACTAGCGGGAGGCAGACCCAGTACTTC	CASSLFTSGRQTQYF
TRBJ2-3	TRBV9	.	TRBD1	TGTGCCAGCAGCTCCGGGACAGCACCGTACACAGATACGCAGTATTTT	CASSSGTAPYTDTQYF
TRBJ2-4	TRBV7-9	many	.	TGTGCCAGCAGCCCCAAAAACATTCAGTACTTC	CASSPKNIQYF
TRBJ2-2	TRBV12-3/TRBV12-4	few	.	TGTGCCAGCAGGACGACAGGCATAGGGACCGGGGAGCTGTTTTTT	CASRTTGIGTGELFF
TRBJ2-1	TRBV28	few	TRBD2	TGTGCCAGCAGTATACCTAGCGGGAACCAATACAATGAGCAGTTCTTC	CASSIPSGNQYNEQFF
TRBJ2-2	TRBV7-9	.	.	TGTGCCAGCAGCTCGGGTCGAATCGAAGGTACCGGGGAGCTGTTTTTT	CASSSGRIEGTGELFF
TRBJ1-5	TRBV12-3/TRBV12-4	few	.	TGTGCCATCAGTTTTAGAGAGTGGGTACGACAGAATAGCAATCAGCCCCAGCATTTT	CAISFREWVRQNSNQPQHF
TRBJ1-5	TRBV12-3/TRBV12-4	.	TRBD1	TGTGCCAGCACCGGGACAGGGCCCTATCAGCCCCAGCATTTT	CASTGTGPYQPQHF
TRBJ1-3	TRBV12-3/TRBV12-4	.	.	TGTGCCAGCACCGGGGAGTCTGGAAACACCATATATTTT	CASTGESGNTIYF
TRBJ2-3	TRBV5-1	few	.	TGCGCCAGCAGCTTGGCCGAGGGGGGACTCACAGATACGCAGTATTTT	CASSLAEGGLTDTQYF
TRBJ2-1	TRBV4-2	.	TRBD2	TGTGCCAGCAGCCAAGTTGCGGGGGAGGGTCACAATGAGCAGTTCTTC	CASSQVAGEGHNEQFF
TRBJ2-3	TRBV27	many	TRBD2	TGTGCCAGCAGTTTACGGACGGGAGGGGCAGATACGCAGTATTTT	CASSLRTGGADTQYF
TRBJ2-1	TRBV20-1	.	TRBD2	TGCAGTGCTTCGGGACTAGGCTGGTACAATGAGCAGTTCTTC	CSASGLGWYNEQFF
TRBJ2-2	TRBV4-1	many	TRBD2	TGCGCCAGCAGCCACCCGGGACTAGCGGGAACCGGGGAGCTGTTTTTT	CASSHPGLAGTGELFF
TRBJ2-1	TRBV4-3	many	.	TGCGCCAGCAGCCAAGGGGCGGGAAGCTCCTACAATGAGCAGTTCTTC	CASSQGAGSSYNEQFF
TRBJ1-5	TRBV6-5	.	.	TGTGCCAGCAGTTACTCGAAGGCAGATAGCAATCAGCCCCAGCATTTT	CASSYSKADSNQPQHF